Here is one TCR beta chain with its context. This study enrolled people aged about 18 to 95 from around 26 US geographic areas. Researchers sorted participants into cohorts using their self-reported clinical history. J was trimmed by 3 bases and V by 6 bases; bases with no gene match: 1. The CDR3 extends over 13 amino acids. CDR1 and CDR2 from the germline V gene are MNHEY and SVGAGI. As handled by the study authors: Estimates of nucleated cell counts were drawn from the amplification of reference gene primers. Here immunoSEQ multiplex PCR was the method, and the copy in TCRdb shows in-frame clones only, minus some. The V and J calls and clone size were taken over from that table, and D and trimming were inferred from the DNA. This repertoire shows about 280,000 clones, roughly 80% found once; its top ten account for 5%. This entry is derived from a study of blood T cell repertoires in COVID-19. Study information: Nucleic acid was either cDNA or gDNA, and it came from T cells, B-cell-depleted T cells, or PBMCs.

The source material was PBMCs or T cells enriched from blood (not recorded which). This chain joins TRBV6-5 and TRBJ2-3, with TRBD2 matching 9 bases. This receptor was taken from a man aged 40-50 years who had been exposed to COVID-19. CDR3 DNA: TGTGCCAGCAGGGCGGGGGGGACAGATACGCAGTATTTT. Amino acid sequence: CASRAGGTDTQYF.